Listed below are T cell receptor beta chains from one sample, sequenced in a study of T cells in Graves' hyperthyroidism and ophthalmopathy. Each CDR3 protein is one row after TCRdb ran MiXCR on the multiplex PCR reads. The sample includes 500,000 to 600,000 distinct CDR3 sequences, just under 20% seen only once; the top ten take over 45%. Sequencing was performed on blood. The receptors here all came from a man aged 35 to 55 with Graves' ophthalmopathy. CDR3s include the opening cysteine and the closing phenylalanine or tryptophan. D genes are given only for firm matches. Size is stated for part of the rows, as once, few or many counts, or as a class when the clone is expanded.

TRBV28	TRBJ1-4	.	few	CASSAPTTNEKLFF	TGTGCCAGCAGTGCGCCAACAACTAATGAAAAACTGTTTTTT
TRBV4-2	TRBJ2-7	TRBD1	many	CASSSSGQGTYEQYF	TGTGCCAGCAGCTCATCCGGACAGGGGACCTACGAGCAGTACTTC
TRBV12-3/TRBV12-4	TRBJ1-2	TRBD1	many	CASSSTTGGNYGYTF	TGTGCCAGCAGTTCGACGACAGGGGGAAACTATGGCTACACCTTC
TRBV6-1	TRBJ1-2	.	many	CASSEVGQISGYTF	TGTGCCAGCAGTGAAGTGGGGCAGATCTCTGGCTACACCTTC
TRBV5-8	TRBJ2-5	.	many	CASSLGGLAGETQYF	TGTGCCAGCAGCTTGGGAGGTCTAGCCGGAGAGACCCAGTACTTC
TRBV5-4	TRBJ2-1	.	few	CASSPVGVGQFF	TGTGCCAGCAGCCCCGTCGGGGTCGGGCAGTTCTTC
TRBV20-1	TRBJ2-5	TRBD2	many	CSARKASGRQETQYF	TGCAGTGCTAGAAAAGCTAGCGGGAGGCAAGAGACCCAGTACTTC
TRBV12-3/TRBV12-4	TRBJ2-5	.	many	CASSLEWGSGGETQYF	TGTGCCAGCAGTTTAGAGTGGGGTAGCGGAGGGGAGACCCAGTACTTC
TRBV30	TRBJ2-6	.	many	CAWSVGSLSGANVLTF	TGTGCCTGGAGTGTTGGTTCCCTGTCTGGGGCCAACGTCCTGACTTTC
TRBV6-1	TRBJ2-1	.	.	CASSYYKSSYNEQFF	TGTGCCAGCAGTTATTACAAAAGCTCCTACAATGAGCAGTTCTTC
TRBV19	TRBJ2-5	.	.	CASSIRVPELQYF	TGTGCCAGTAGTATAAGGGTCCCAGAGCTACAGTACTTC
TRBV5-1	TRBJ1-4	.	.	CASSLDGTSEKLFF	TGCGCCAGCAGCTTGGACGGAACATCAGAAAAACTGTTTTTT
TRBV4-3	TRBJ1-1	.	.	CASSQEVGAEAFF	TGCGCCAGCAGCCAAGAGGTGGGGGCTGAAGCTTTCTTT
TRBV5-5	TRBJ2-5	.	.	CASSLEKRPATGETQYF	TGTGCCAGCAGCTTGGAGAAAAGACCCGCAACGGGGGAGACCCAGTACTTC
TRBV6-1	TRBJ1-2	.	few	CASSRDRNYGYTF	TGTGCCAGCAGTAGGGACCGAAACTATGGCTACACCTTC
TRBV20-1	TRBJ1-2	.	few	CSASRQTPYGYTF	TGCAGTGCTTCACGACAGACCCCCTATGGCTACACCTTC
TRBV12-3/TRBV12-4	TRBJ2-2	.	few	CASRNKGWGELFF	TGTGCCAGCAGAAACAAGGGTTGGGGGGAGCTGTTTTTT
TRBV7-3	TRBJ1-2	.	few	CASSPQGRGGYTF	TGTGCCAGCAGCCCGCAGGGGAGGGGAGGCTACACCTTC
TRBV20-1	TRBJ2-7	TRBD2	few	CSAPLGGGRGPGEQYF	TGCAGTGCCCCCCTAGGCGGCGGGAGGGGACCGGGCGAGCAGTACTTC
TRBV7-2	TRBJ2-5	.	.	CTSSSGASETQYF	TGTACCAGCAGCTCAGGAGCTAGCGAGACCCAGTACTTC
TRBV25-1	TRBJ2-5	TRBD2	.	CASSEHSSGRWKTQYF	TGTGCCAGCAGTGAGCATTCTAGCGGGAGGTGGAAGACCCAGTACTTC
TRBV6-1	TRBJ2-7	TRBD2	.	CASRETPAGSLFEQYF	TGTGCCAGCAGGGAAACTCCAGCGGGGAGCCTGTTTGAGCAGTACTTC
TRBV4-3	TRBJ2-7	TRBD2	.	CASSQRLAGGPGYEQYF	TGCGCCAGCAGCCAAAGACTAGCGGGAGGGCCTGGATACGAGCAGTACTTC
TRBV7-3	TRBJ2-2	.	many	CASSLGVAISGELFF	TGTGCCAGCAGCTTAGGGGTAGCTATCAGCGGGGAGCTGTTTTTT
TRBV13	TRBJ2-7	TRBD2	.	CASSSLAANSYEQYF	TGTGCCAGCAGCTCCCTAGCGGCTAACTCCTACGAGCAGTACTTC
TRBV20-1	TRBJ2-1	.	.	CSVEEWQWNYNEQFF	TGCAGCGTTGAAGAGTGGCAGTGGAACTACAATGAGCAGTTCTTC
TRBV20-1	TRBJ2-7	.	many	CSASVRGSLKEQYF	TGCAGTGCTTCAGTCAGGGGATCCCTCAAGGAGCAGTACTTC
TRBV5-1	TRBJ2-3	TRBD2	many	CASSLGLAVSTDTQYF	TGCGCCAGCAGCTTGGGACTAGCGGTTAGCACAGATACGCAGTATTTT
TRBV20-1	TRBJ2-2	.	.	CSASKYRSPKSTGELFF	TGCAGTGCATCTAAGTACAGGAGTCCCAAGAGCACCGGGGAGCTGTTTTTT
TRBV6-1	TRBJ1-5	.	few	CASSPGWDQPQHF	TGTGCCAGCAGTCCCGGATGGGACCAGCCCCAGCATTTT
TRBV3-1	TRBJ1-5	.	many	CASSLGGRDQPQHF	TGTGCCAGCAGCCTCGGAGGCAGAGATCAGCCCCAGCATTTT
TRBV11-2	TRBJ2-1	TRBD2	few	CASSVTSGRIYNEQFF	TGTGCCAGCAGCGTCACTAGCGGGAGGATATACAATGAGCAGTTCTTC